Listed below are T cell receptor beta chains from one sample, sequenced in a study of T cell repertoires in cytomegalovirus infection. TCRdb processed the reads anew with MiXCR; each CDR3 protein has one entry. The data show about 400,000 distinct CDR3 sequences, approximately 35% seen once. For these receptors, no antigen is known. The specimen was cultured PBMCs, collected from culture after CMV antigen stimulation. The receptors were gathered from a human donor in good health (CMV status not recorded). Some clones in this sample may be carry-over from other donors' samples. Each CDR3 is given with its conserved first and last residue. D genes are given only for firm matches. Clone size, where shown, is once, few, many, or a class for clones that have expanded.

TRBJ2-3	once	TRBV19	TRBD2	CASSPTMGLAGTDTQYF	TGTGCCAGTAGTCCAACCATGGGACTAGCGGGCACAGATACGCAGTATTTT
TRBJ2-3	.	TRBV5-1	TRBD2	CASSLLRERLTDTQYF	TGCGCCAGCAGCTTGTTGCGGGAGAGGCTCACAGATACGCAGTATTTT
TRBJ1-1	.	TRBV5-4	.	CASSWEINTEAFF	TGTGCCAGCAGTTGGGAGATAAACACTGAAGCTTTCTTT
TRBJ2-1	.	TRBV10-3	.	CAISEFSQTNSNEQFF	TGTGCCATCAGTGAGTTTAGCCAAACGAATAGCAATGAGCAGTTCTTC
TRBJ2-5	once	TRBV7-2	TRBD1	CASSSLRAGGQETQYF	TGTGCCAGCAGCTCATTGCGGGCAGGGGGTCAAGAGACCCAGTACTTC
TRBJ2-4	.	TRBV7-2	TRBD2	CASSHGTSGGEGAKNIQYF	TGTGCCAGCAGCCACGGGACTAGCGGAGGGGAGGGAGCCAAAAACATTCAGTACTTC
TRBJ2-5	many	TRBV7-6	TRBD2	CASSSQASGNIAGTQYF	TGTGCCAGCAGCTCACAAGCCAGCGGGAACATCGCCGGGACCCAGTACTTC
TRBJ2-7	.	TRBV28	.	CASSPHAGLSSYEQYF	TGTGCCAGCAGTCCCCATGCGGGACTCAGCTCCTACGAGCAGTACTTC
TRBJ1-5	many	TRBV6-1	.	CASNYERGQPQHF	TGTGCCAGCAACTACGAAAGGGGTCAGCCCCAGCATTTT
TRBJ1-6	many	TRBV7-2	TRBD1	CASSLTGVNSPLHF	TGTGCCAGCAGCCTTACAGGGGTAAATTCACCCCTCCACTTT
TRBJ1-4	few	TRBV7-9	TRBD1	CASSIRDRDEKLFF	TGTGCCAGCAGCATACGGGACAGGGATGAAAAACTGTTTTTT
TRBJ1-5	many	TRBV7-2	TRBD1	CASRGPGQGLDQPQHF	TGTGCCAGCAGGGGTCCAGGACAGGGATTGGATCAGCCCCAGCATTTT
TRBJ2-7	.	TRBV28	.	CASCSPGRGEQYF	TGTGCCAGCTGCTCCCCGGGACGCGGCGAGCAGTACTTC
TRBJ2-1	.	TRBV10-3	.	CAISEPPEDGRNEQFF	TGTGCCATCAGTGAGCCTCCGGAAGATGGTCGCAATGAGCAGTTCTTC
TRBJ1-1	.	TRBV20-1	TRBD1	CSASYRGEAFF	TGCAGTGCTAGTTACAGGGGTGAAGCTTTCTTT
TRBJ2-7	many	TRBV11-2	.	CASSLYRGVYEQYF	TGTGCCAGCAGCTTATATCGAGGGGTCTACGAGCAGTACTTC
TRBJ2-7	.	TRBV6-1	.	CASRWTGKADYEQYF	TGTGCCAGCAGATGGACGGGGAAGGCCGACTACGAGCAGTACTTC
TRBJ2-5	few	TRBV12-3/TRBV12-4	TRBD1	CASYWGSYRGLKGRQETQYF	TGTGCCAGTTATTGGGGTAGCTACAGGGGCCTTAAAGGTCGGCAAGAGACCCAGTACTTC
TRBJ2-3	many	TRBV7-8	.	CASSFRASLSTDTQYF	TGTGCCAGCAGCTTTAGGGCTAGCTTAAGCACAGATACGCAGTATTTT
TRBJ1-1	.	TRBV12-5	.	CASGLVPTGPNTEAFF	TGTGCTAGTGGTTTGGTTCCCACAGGGCCGAACACTGAAGCTTTCTTT
TRBJ2-5	.	TRBV28	.	CASSLPRQEETQYF	TGTGCCAGCAGTTTACCTAGACAGGAAGAGACCCAGTACTTC
TRBJ2-1	.	TRBV19	TRBD2	CASSKLAGEYNEQFF	TGTGCCAGTAGTAAACTAGCGGGAGAGTACAATGAGCAGTTCTTC
TRBJ2-7	few	TRBV28	TRBD2	CASSLFGTSIYSYEQYF	TGTGCCAGCAGTTTATTCGGGACTAGCATATACTCCTACGAGCAGTACTTC
TRBJ2-5	few	TRBV2	.	CASRTGFRGQETQYF	TGTGCCAGCAGAACAGGATTCCGGGGGCAAGAGACCCAGTACTTC
TRBJ2-7	few	TRBV7-6	TRBD2	CASSLAGGIFSYEQYF	TGTGCCAGCAGCTTAGCGGGAGGGATATTCTCCTACGAGCAGTACTTC
TRBJ1-1	many	TRBV7-2	TRBD1	CASSPGQGATEAFF	TGTGCCAGCAGCCCAGGACAGGGGGCCACTGAAGCTTTCTTT
TRBJ1-2	.	TRBV4-3	.	CASSQAAGLKRGYTF	TGCGCCAGCAGCCAAGCCGCGGGACTCAAGAGGGGCTACACCTTC
TRBJ2-1	once	TRBV19	.	CASSISKGGYEQFF	TGTGCCAGTAGTATTAGCAAGGGGGGATATGAGCAGTTCTTC
TRBJ2-1	.	TRBV6-1	.	CASSLERFRGEQFF	TGTGCCAGCAGTCTTGAGCGGTTCAGGGGTGAGCAGTTCTTC
TRBJ2-2	few	TRBV6-2/TRBV6-3	.	CASSSPLGNTGELFF	TGTGCCAGCAGTTCGCCTCTAGGGAACACCGGGGAGCTGTTTTTT
TRBJ2-3	.	TRBV4-3	.	CASSHSLSDTDTQYF	TGCGCCAGCAGCCATTCCCTTAGCGACACAGATACGCAGTATTTT
TRBJ2-1	.	TRBV20-1	TRBD2	CSARDPWTSGSGNEQFF	TGCAGTGCTAGAGATCCGTGGACTAGCGGGAGTGGGAATGAGCAGTTCTTC
TRBJ2-1	few	TRBV7-2	.	CASSFILVGEQFF	TGTGCCAGCAGCTTCATACTAGTCGGTGAGCAGTTCTTC
TRBJ1-2	.	TRBV4-2	.	CASSQGVGAEYGYTF	TGTGCCAGCAGCCAAGGGGTAGGGGCTGAATATGGCTACACCTTC
TRBJ2-5	few	TRBV5-4	TRBD2	CASSGGGTSGPQETQYF	TGTGCCAGCAGCGGGGGAGGGACTAGCGGGCCCCAAGAGACCCAGTACTTC